The 18 T cell receptor beta chains below all came from one sample that was sequenced in a study of high-grade serous ovarian cancer treatment subgroups. Tumor samples were obtained before definitive surgery or chemotherapy. Assay used: immunoSEQ multiplex PCR; TCRdb lists only in-frame clones, some missing. The table lists about 3,100 clones, roughly 80% of them singletons. The sample comprised tumor tissue. These receptors originate from a human donor with high-grade serous ovarian cancer.

The chain employs TRBV14 and TRBJ2-3; D is unclear. Germline V gene lookup returns CDR1 SGHDN and CDR2 FVKESK. Trimming took off 4 bases at V and 3 bases at J, with 14 bases between the two ends. This CDR3 region has 15 residues. The chain's CDR3 is CASSPAVGRTDTQYF. CDR3 DNA sequence: TGTGCCAGCAGCCCGGCGGTAGGCAGGACAGATACGCAGTATTTT. Using reference TRBV14 and TRBJ2-3 for the parts outside the CDR3, the full variable domain is EAGVTQFPSHSVIEKGQTVTLRCDPISGHDNLYWYRRVMGKEIKFLLHFVKESKQDESGMPNNRFLAERTGGTYSTLKVQPAELEDSGVYFCASSPAVGRTDTQYFGPGTRLTVL.

The rearrangement uses TRBV5-1 and TRBJ1-4; 7 bases fit TRBD1. With 4 bases clipped from V and 1 base from J, the junction kept 10 bases outside the gene matches. Germline V gene data show CDR1 as SGHRS and CDR2 as YFSETQ. CDR3 length: 17 amino acids. CDR3 DNA: TGCGCCAGCAGCCAACGCCCGGACAGGTTAACTAATGAAAAACTGTTTTTT. Its translation is CASSQRPDRLTNEKLFF.

The chain employs TRBV27 and TRBJ1-3; the D gene is possibly TRBD1 (6 bases). Trimming shortened V by 7 bases and J by 0 bases, and 10 bases separated the two germline ends. Germline CDR1 is MNHEY and CDR2 is SMNVEV (reference sequence). This CDR3 spans 14 amino acids. The CDR3 DNA follows: TGTGCCAGCAAGAGGGGGGGCTCTGGAAACACCATATATTTT. Protein product: CASKRGGSGNTIYF.

The chain links TRBV19 to TRBJ1-1; D ambiguous. V lost 1 base to trimming and J lost 5 bases, with 11 bases between them. Germline CDR1 and CDR2: LNHDA and SQIVND (reference sequence). The CDR3 extends over 14 amino acids. The CDR3 loop is CASSIGSLSTEAFF. The CDR3 nucleotides read TGTGCCAGTAGTATAGGCAGCCTAAGTACTGAAGCTTTCTTT.

This chain joins TRBV6-1 and TRBJ1-2; unclear D gene. Looked up from germline, CDR1 is MNHNS and CDR2 is SASEGT. V lost 3 bases and J lost 2, with 7 bases in between. CDR3 length equals 13 residues. The CDR3 DNA follows: TGTGCCAGCAGTGAGCGCAGGAACTATGGCTACACCTTC. This codes for CASSERRNYGYTF.

The genes are TRBV28 and TRBJ1-6; TRBD1 is a possible D gene (5 bases). V was cut by 2 bases and J by 7 bases, with 9 bases left in between. There are 14 residues in the CDR3. Germline V lookup: CDR1 MDHEN, CDR2 SYDVKM. The CDR3 spells CASSLGGDNSPLHF. The CDR3 bases are TGTGCCAGCAGTTTAGGAGGGGACAATTCACCCCTCCACTTT.

The chain couples TRBV19 to TRBJ1-5; 9 nucleotides match TRBD1. CDR3 size: 16 residues. Germline V gives CDR1 LNHDA, CDR2 SQIVND (reference sequence). After removal of 0 bases from V and 7 bases from J, the junction contained 7 bases not matched to a gene. CDR3 nucleotides: TGTGCCAGTAGTATAGAGCGGACAGGGGCGCGGCAGCCCCAGCATTTT. The encoded protein is CASSIERTGARQPQHF.

The chain links TRBV6-8 to TRBJ2-5; 8 bases fit TRBD2. The CDR3 is 15 residues long. The ends lost 6 bases at V and 5 bases at J; junction bases unmatched: 11. Germline CDR1 is MNHGY and CDR2 is SAAAGT. CDR3 loop: CASRLLADQVETQYF. The CDR3 DNA reads as TGTGCCAGCAGGCTACTAGCGGACCAGGTGGAGACCCAGTACTTC.

The chain carries TRBV7-3 and TRBJ2-2; TRBD2 might be the D (5 bases). The V gene's germline CDR1 is SGHTA and CDR2 FQGTGA. The ends were cut back, 5 bases at V and 2 bases at J, with 12 bases in the middle. The CDR3 extends over 15 amino acids. CDR3 protein: CASSLWTLNTGELFF. CDR3 DNA: TGTGCCAGCAGCCTCTGGACTCTTAACACCGGGGAGCTGTTTTTT.

DNA of the CDR3: TGCAGTGCTAGACACGAGGAGACCCTCCACTTT. Translating gives CSARHEETLHF. The V call is TRBV20-1, the J call TRBJ1-6; D not certain. V lost 2 bases and J lost 14, with 10 bases in between. Germline CDR1 DFQATT, CDR2 SNEGSKA (reference sequence). The CDR3 has 11 residues.

This rearrangement joins TRBV28 to TRBJ1-1; 8 bases align to TRBD1. V lost 5 bases to trimming and J lost 10 bases; unmatched junction nucleotides: 9. The CDR3 totals 13 residues. Per germline, CDR1 MDHEN and CDR2 SYDVKM. The DNA for the CDR3 is TGTGCCAGCAGTCTGACAGGGGCGTATGGAGCTTTCTTT. Amino acids: CASSLTGAYGAFF.

This chain connects TRBV11-1 to TRBJ2-5, with a weak D call TRBD2 (5 bases). Between the trimmed V and J ends, which lost 6 bases and 1 base, there was a span of 12 bases. The germline V gene encodes CDR1 SGHAT and CDR2 FQDESV (reference sequence). This CDR3 has 14 residues. In nucleotides, the CDR3 is TGTGCCAGCAGTCTCAGAGGACTCCAAGAGACCCAGTACTTC. Its protein is CASSLRGLQETQYF.

The chain carries TRBV14 and TRBJ1-1; TRBD1 matches 11 bases. The CDR3 spans 14 residues. Germline values: CDR1 SGHDN, CDR2 FVKESK. J was trimmed by 9 bases and V by 3 bases; bases with no gene match: 6. CDR3 residues: CASSHSGTGGKAFF. CDR3 nucleotides: TGTGCCAGCAGCCATTCAGGGACAGGGGGAAAAGCTTTCTTT.

The genes are TRBV27 and TRBJ2-1; TRBD2 matches 8 bases. The V segment lost 3 bases and the J segment 3 bases; nucleotides outside the gene matches: 4. Germline CDR1 is MNHEY and CDR2 is SMNVEV (reference sequence). The CDR3 contains 15 residues. The CDR3, as DNA: TGTGCCAGCAGTTTGACACTAGCGGACTACAATGAGCAGTTCTTC. As protein: CASSLTLADYNEQFF.

This chain uses TRBV10-3 with TRBJ2-1; possibly TRBD2 for D (5 bases). Germline V gene lookup returns CDR1 ENHRY and CDR2 SYGVKD. This CDR3 comprises 14 residues. Trimming removed 0 bases from V and 9 bases from J, with 12 bases in between. CDR3 nucleotides: TGTGCCATCAGTGAGTCTTTTGAGGGTAGTGAGCAGTTCTTC. This translates into CAISESFEGSEQFF.

This chain links TRBV12-5 with TRBJ2-2; TRBD2 matches 12 bases. The CDR3 consists of 18 residues. Looked up from germline, CDR1 is LGHNT and CDR2 is FRNRAP. V lost 2 bases, J lost 1 base, and 5 bases stayed unmatched. CDR3 bases: TGTGCTAGTGGTTTGATGACTAGCGGGAGTTTGAACACCGGGGAGCTGTTTTTT. Residues: CASGLMTSGSLNTGELFF.

The CDR3 reads CASSISGTGPEKLFF. The CDR3 coding sequence is TGTGCCAGCAGCATATCCGGGACAGGACCCGAAAAACTGTTTTTT. The J gene is TRBJ1-4, the V gene TRBV5-8, with 8 bases identical to TRBD1. Unmatched junction bases numbered 10, after V lost 4 bases and J lost 8 bases. This CDR3 contains 15 residues. Germline values: CDR1 SGHTS, CDR2 YDEGEE.

As for this clone: The same CDR3 arises from other DNA sequences in this sample as well. This rearrangement joins TRBV27 to TRBJ2-1; 7 bases fit TRBD2. The J segment lost 7 bases and the V segment lost 2 bases, leaving 8 bases of the junction unmatched. This CDR3 region has 15 residues. Germline CDR1 and CDR2: MNHEY and SMNVEV (reference sequence). CDR3 amino acids: CASSLGGRGGNEQFF. For the CDR3, the DNA is TGTGCCAGCAGTTTAGGGGGGAGGGGTGGTAATGAGCAGTTCTTC.